The next 31 T cell receptor beta chains were all read from a single sample in a study of T cells after yellow fever vaccination. TCRdb re-analysed the 5' RACE reads in MiXCR, keeping a single row per CDR3 protein. The repertoire consists of fewer than 350,000 distinct CDR3 sequences, with 3.5% to 5% occurring once and the leading ten covering just under 20%. This specimen was PBMCs, taken 15 days after the yellow fever booster vaccination. The source is a man younger than 35 who received the YFV17D yellow fever vaccine.

This clonotype came up many times. This chain connects TRBV6-5 to TRBJ2-2; either TRBD1 or TRBD2 may fit D (7 bases each). Trimming removed 10 bases from V and 5 bases from J, with 14 bases in between. In germline, CDR1 is MNHEY, CDR2 SVGAGI. The CDR3 has 13 residues. CDR3 sequence (DNA): TGTGCCATTGGGGAGGGGGCGACCGGGGAGCTGTTTTTT. It yields the protein CAIGEGATGELFF.

This chain links TRBV7-6 with TRBJ1-4; 8 bases are shared with TRBD1. The CDR3 covers 13 residues. In germline, CDR1 is SGHVS, CDR2 FNYEAQ. Trimming at V came to 5 bases and at J to 7 bases, leaving 3 bases not matched to a gene. The CDR3 region is CASSVGQGEKLFF. The CDR3 bases are TGTGCCAGCAGCGTCGGACAGGGTGAAAAACTGTTTTTT.

Ten or more counts support this clonotype. This chain joins TRBV12-3 or TRBV12-4 and TRBJ2-6; D is unclear. With 3 bases removed from V and 5 bases from J, the gap between germline ends came to 11 bases. The CDR3 is made up of 15 amino acids. This chain's CDR3 is CASSLQAPRANVLTF. CDR3 bases: TGTGCCAGCAGTTTGCAGGCTCCCAGGGCCAACGTCCTGACTTTC.

This clonotype was counted only a few times. This chain joins TRBV18 and TRBJ1-5, with 8 bases aligning to TRBD1. V trimming: 0 bases; J trimming: 1 base; junction bases outside the gene matches: 2. The germline CDR1 and CDR2 sequences are KGHSH and LQKENI. This CDR3 comprises 16 residues. The CDR3 nucleotides read TGTGCCAGCTCACCACCGGGGGACAGGAGCAATCAGCCCCAGCATTTT. It specifies CASSPPGDRSNQPQHF.

In its sample, this clonotype was seen a few times. V and J are TRBV29-1 and TRBJ2-6; D call uncertain. V lost 8 bases to trimming and J lost 0 bases, with 8 bases between them. The CDR3 contains 13 residues. From germline, CDR1 is SQVTM and CDR2 ANQGSEA. The CDR3 spells CSCSLSGANVLTF. Here the CDR3 DNA reads TGCAGCTGCAGCCTCTCTGGGGCCAACGTCCTGACTTTC. The full variable domain, with the rest looked up from reference TRBV29-1 and TRBJ2-6, is SAVISQKPSRDICQRGTSLTIQCQVDSQVTMMFWYRQQPGQSLTLIATANQGSEATYESGFVIDKFPISRPNLTFSTLTVSNMSPEDSSIYLCSCSLSGANVLTFGAGSRLTVL.

The chain carries TRBV3-1 and TRBJ1-5; the D gene is possibly TRBD1 (6 bases). Germline V gene data show CDR1 as LGHDT and CDR2 as YNNKEL (reference sequence). Trimming took off 2 bases at V and 1 base at J, with 15 bases between the two ends. The CDR3 totals 17 residues. CDR3 protein: CASSQTEGGSSNQPQHF. The DNA for the CDR3 is TGTGCCAGCAGCCAAACAGAAGGGGGGTCCAGCAATCAGCCCCAGCATTTT.

The chain links TRBV7-8 to TRBJ2-7; 9 nucleotides agree with TRBD1. The V and J ends lost 5 bases and 9 bases, in that order; junction bases with no gene match: 14. The CDR3 has 15 residues. The germline gives CDR1 SGHVS, CDR2 FQNEAQ. This CDR3 reads CASSNPGQGFGGQYF. As DNA, the CDR3 is TGTGCCAGCAGCAATCCGGGACAGGGTTTCGGGGGGCAGTACTTC.

At least ten counts were recorded for this clonotype. The J gene is TRBJ1-5, the V gene TRBV20-1; TRBD1 agrees at 8 bases. Germline lookup yields CDR1 DFQATT and CDR2 SNEGSKA (reference sequence). The CDR3 loop spans 13 amino acids. The J segment lost 7 bases and the V segment lost 6 bases, leaving 8 bases of the junction unmatched. CDR3 amino acids: CSAGQGAYQPQHF. CDR3 DNA: TGCAGTGCCGGTCAGGGGGCCTACCAGCCCCAGCATTTT.

This clonotype was observed a few times. The V gene is TRBV30, the J gene TRBJ2-7, with TRBD1 as a possible D gene (6 bases). Germline V lookup: CDR1 GTSNPN, CDR2 SVGIG (reference sequence). The CDR3 is 13 amino acids. Trimming stripped 2 bases from V and 5 bases from J, with 13 bases between. The CDR3 sequence is CAWSPKDSDEQYF. CDR3 nucleotides: TGTGCCTGGAGTCCCAAGGACAGTGACGAGCAGTACTTC.

The chain recombines TRBV20-1 with TRBJ1-1; 7 bases line up with TRBD1. Germline trimming cut 1 base from V and 4 bases from J; bases unmatched to any gene: 9. The germline CDR1 and CDR2 sequences are DFQATT and SNEGSKA (reference sequence). This CDR3 region has 15 residues. CDR3 in amino acids: CSARVGGSTSTEAFF. The CDR3 nucleotides read TGCAGTGCTAGAGTAGGGGGCTCGACGAGCACTGAAGCTTTCTTT.

At least ten counts were recorded for this clonotype. The chain recombines TRBV20-1 with TRBJ2-3; TRBD1 matches at 9 bases. In germline, CDR1 is DFQATT, CDR2 SNEGSKA (reference sequence). J gave up 4 bases and V 0 bases, and 5 bases lay outside the gene matches. The CDR3 runs 15 residues. Here the CDR3 reads CSARDLRDRADTQYF. The CDR3 DNA follows: TGCAGTGCTAGAGATCTCCGGGACAGGGCAGATACGCAGTATTTT.

This clonotype has ten or more counts. The chain recombines TRBV7-2 with TRBJ2-7; 9 nucleotides match TRBD2. There are 14 residues in the CDR3. Germline CDR1 SGHTA, CDR2 FQGNSA. The V gene end was trimmed by 5 bases and the J gene end by 0 bases; junction bases not matched to a gene: 2. CDR3 in amino acids: CASSRGGVSYEQYF. CDR3 DNA: TGTGCCAGCAGCCGCGGGGGGGTCTCCTACGAGCAGTACTTC.

The V gene is TRBV12-3 or TRBV12-4, the J gene TRBJ2-5; the D is unclear. This CDR3 comprises 14 residues. V was shortened by 6 bases and J by 2 bases, with 13 bases between the two germline ends. CDR3 coding DNA: TGTGCCAGCAGCATACGACACATGCAAGAGACCCAGTACTTC. Residues: CASSIRHMQETQYF.

This clonotype appeared a few times. This chain joins TRBV28 and TRBJ2-5, with D uncertain. Germline assignment: CDR1 MDHEN and CDR2 SYDVKM. The CDR3 extends over 12 amino acids. Deletions cut 10 bases from V and 1 base from J, with 10 bases between. The CDR3 region has the DNA TGTGCCATTGGGCGGAGCCAAGAGACCCAGTACTTC. Encoded protein: CAIGRSQETQYF. The full variable domain, with the rest looked up from reference TRBV28 and TRBJ2-5, is DVKVTQSSRYLVKRTGEKVFLECVQDMDHENMFWYRQDPGLGLRLIYFSYDVKMKEKGDIPEGYSVSREKKERFSLILESASTNQTSMYLCAIGRSQETQYFGPGTRLLVL.

This clonotype has ten or more counts. This chain joins TRBV5-1 and TRBJ1-6, with TRBD1 identical over 7 bases. CDR1 and CDR2 (germline): SGHRS, YFSETQ. CDR3 length: 14 amino acids. Unmatched junction bases numbered 5, after V lost 5 bases and J lost 6 bases. The CDR3 loop reads CASRSTGRNSPLHF. CDR3 DNA sequence: TGCGCCAGCAGGTCGACAGGGCGTAATTCACCCCTCCACTTT. Based on the CDR3 plus reference TRBV5-1 and TRBJ1-6, the full variable domain is KAGVTQTPRYLIKTRGQQVTLSCSPISGHRSVSWYQQTPGQGLQFLFEYFSETQRNKGNFPGRFSGRQFSNSRSEMNVSTLELGDSALYLCASRSTGRNSPLHFGNGTRLTVT.

This clonotype was picked up a small number of times. This sequence joins TRBV5-1 and TRBJ2-5; the match to TRBD2 covers 9 bases. The CDR3 runs 16 residues. Germline CDR1 is SGHRS and CDR2 is YFSETQ. V shed 0 bases and J 1 base; nucleotides not matched to a gene: 4. In nucleotides, the CDR3 is TGCGCCAGCAGCTTGGGGCCAGCGGGGGGCCAAGAGACCCAGTACTTC. Translated: CASSLGPAGGQETQYF.

This clonotype was detected ten times or more. This chain connects TRBV6-2 or TRBV6-3 to TRBJ2-5; D remains unclear. CDR3 length: 12 amino acids. V gave up 6 bases and J gave up 5 bases, with 10 bases separating them. Germline CDR1 and CDR2: MNHEY and SVGEGT. CDR3 sequence reads: CASRGSVETQYF. CDR3 nucleotides: TGTGCCAGCAGAGGTTCAGTGGAGACCCAGTACTTC.

There are many counts of this clonotype. The J gene is TRBJ1-1, the V gene TRBV27; D uncertain. With 6 bases removed from V and 1 base from J, the gap between germline ends came to 12 bases. The CDR3 contains 14 residues. The germline CDR1 and CDR2 sequences are MNHEY and SMNVEV (reference sequence). CDR3 DNA sequence: TGTGCCAGCAGAGAGAGACCGACGAACACTGAAGCTTTCTTT. Its translation is CASRERPTNTEAFF.

This chain links TRBV5-6 with TRBJ1-1, with 12 bases identical to TRBD1. The CDR3 runs 16 residues. V shed 4 bases, J shed 1 base, and the junction held 5 bases outside the gene matches. The germline V gene has CDR1 SGHDT and CDR2 YYEEEE. CDR3 region: CASSRDRGLRNTEAFF. In DNA form, the CDR3 reads TGTGCCAGCAGCAGGGACAGGGGGCTTCGGAACACTGAAGCTTTCTTT. The whole variable domain, filled in from reference TRBV5-6 and TRBJ1-1, reads DAGVTQSPTHLIKTRGQQVTLRCSPKSGHDTVSWYQQALGQGPQFIFQYYEEEERQRGNFPDRFSGHQFPNYSSELNVNALLLGDSALYLCASSRDRGLRNTEAFFGQGTRLTVV.

A remark on this clonotype: This may stem from a read error, because a much larger clone lies one nucleotide away. J is TRBJ2-5 and V is TRBV5-5; 7 bases map to TRBD2. Germline V CDR1 and CDR2: SGHKS, YYEKEE (reference sequence). The CDR3 spans 15 residues. This chain's CDR3 is CASSSVPAGRENQYF. The CDR3 bases are TGTGCCAGCAGCTCGGTCCCAGCGGGACGCGAGAACCAGTACTTC.

This clonotype was observed many times. The genes are TRBV6-6 and TRBJ2-4; D remains unclear. Germline CDR1 and CDR2: MNHNY and SVGAGI (reference sequence). The CDR3 runs 15 residues. The V end was cut by 6 bases, the J end by 1 base, with 13 bases between. Here the CDR3 reads CASRKGMEAKNIQYF. CDR3 DNA sequence: TGTGCCAGCAGAAAAGGAATGGAGGCCAAAAACATTCAGTACTTC.

This clonotype showed up many times. Here the CDR3 reads CASSLASTYEQYF. The CDR3 nucleotides are TGTGCCAGCAGCTTAGCCTCAACGTACGAGCAGTACTTC. This chain joins TRBV7-9 and TRBJ2-7; D gene uncertain. Trimming removed 0 bases from V and 4 bases from J, with 7 bases in between. The CDR3 runs 13 residues. Germline CDR1 is SEHNR and CDR2 is FQNEAQ (reference sequence). Using reference TRBV7-9 and TRBJ2-7 for the parts outside the CDR3, the full variable domain is DTGVSQNPRHKITKRGQNVTFRCDPISEHNRLYWYRQTLGQGPEFLTYFQNEAQLEKSRLLSDRFSAERPKGSFSTLEIQRTEQGDSAMYLCASSLASTYEQYFGPGTRLTVT.

This clonotype appeared many times. This chain joins TRBV4-3 and TRBJ2-4; D possibly uses TRBD1 or TRBD2 (5 bases each). CDR1 is LGHNA, CDR2 YSLEER, per germline. The germline V and J ends were trimmed by 0 bases and 6 bases, with 15 bases remaining between them. CDR3 size: 16 residues. The CDR3 DNA reads TGCGCCAGCAGCCAAGAGAGGGACCAAATAACAAACATTCAGTACTTC. Its protein product is CASSQERDQITNIQYF.

The table lists this clonotype with a few counts. The chain couples TRBV19 to TRBJ2-3; D might be TRBD2 (5 bases). CDR1 is LNHDA and CDR2 is SQIVND in the germline V gene (reference sequence). The germline V and J ends were trimmed by 6 bases and 2 bases, with 15 bases remaining between them. The CDR3 spans 15 residues. DNA for the CDR3: TGTGCCAGTAGAAACGCGGGCCGACTCACAGATACGCAGTATTTT. Encoded protein: CASRNAGRLTDTQYF.

This clonotype was observed many times. This chain links TRBV7-2 with TRBJ2-3; D ambiguous. Trimming left V 8 bases short and J 2 bases short, with 11 bases between. Germline V CDR1 and CDR2: SGHTA, FQGNSA. CDR3 length equals 13 residues. The CDR3 region is CASRAVLTDTQYF. CDR3 in DNA: TGTGCCAGCCGGGCGGTCCTCACAGATACGCAGTATTTT.

In this sample, this clonotype turned up many times. V and J are TRBV20-1 and TRBJ2-5; 8 bases map to TRBD1. With V trimmed by 6 bases and J by 4 bases, 10 bases remained unmatched. The CDR3 sequence is 14 residues long. Germline CDR1 and CDR2: DFQATT and SNEGSKA (reference sequence). The CDR3 protein is CSALLNRGAETQYF. In DNA, the CDR3 is TGCAGTGCCCTACTAAACAGGGGGGCAGAGACCCAGTACTTC.

A few counts support this clonotype. The chain is built from TRBV6-5 and TRBJ1-5, with 7 bases aligning to TRBD1. The germline CDR1 and CDR2 sequences are MNHEY and SVGAGI. Trimming removed 2 bases from V and 5 bases from J; junction bases left unmatched: 3. This CDR3 is built from 14 residues. CDR3 in amino acids: CASSYQGGDQPQHF. DNA of the CDR3: TGTGCCAGCAGTTACCAGGGGGGGGATCAGCCCCAGCATTTT.

The sample holds a few counts of this clonotype. The chain employs TRBV11-2 and TRBJ2-5; D gene unclear. The V gene lost 2 bases and the J gene lost 3 bases, with 7 bases spanning the gap. Germline V gene lookup returns CDR1 SGHAT and CDR2 FQNNGV. The CDR3 consists of 13 residues. CDR3 in amino acids: CASSLSMKETQYF. CDR3 sequence (DNA): TGTGCCAGCAGCTTATCAATGAAAGAGACCCAGTACTTC.

The J gene is TRBJ1-1, the V gene TRBV12-3 or TRBV12-4; D gene uncertain. This CDR3 is built from 15 residues. Trimming removed 1 base from V and 4 bases from J, with 13 bases in between. CDR3: CASSLGGGLGTEAFF. The CDR3 DNA sequence: TGTGCCAGCAGTTTAGGTGGAGGCCTGGGCACTGAAGCTTTCTTT.

This chain connects TRBV12-3 or TRBV12-4 to TRBJ1-5; TRBD1 is a possible D gene (6 bases). The CDR3 is 14 amino acids. Trimming removed 4 bases from V and 4 bases from J, with 11 bases in between. CDR3 in amino acids: CASSWTQGNQPQHF. CDR3 DNA sequence: TGTGCCAGCAGTTGGACCCAGGGGAATCAGCCCCAGCATTTT.

The chain links TRBV6-5 to TRBJ1-2, with 8 bases fitting TRBD1. After removal of 5 bases from V and 6 bases from J, the junction contained 5 bases not matched to a gene. This CDR3 has 13 amino acids. Looked up from germline, CDR1 is MNHEY and CDR2 is SVGAGI. The CDR3 is CASSRTGGDGYTF. The DNA for the CDR3 is TGTGCCAGCAGTAGAACAGGGGGTGATGGCTACACCTTC.